Following are 30 T cell receptor beta chains from one sample sequenced in a study of PD-1 blockade in classical Hodgkin lymphoma. TCRdb's copy holds only in-frame clones and misses some; the assay was immunoSEQ multiplex PCR. The table includes approximately 100,000 clones, about 89% detected once. No patient escaped relapse after autologous stem cell transplantation, and brentuximab vedotin exposure varied. The sequencing used peripheral blood mononuclear cells (PBMCs), collected before the second cycle of nivolumab. The origin of the receptors is a human donor with classical Hodgkin lymphoma.

The chain employs TRBV4-3 and TRBJ2-1; D possibly corresponds to TRBD2 (5 bases). There are 14 residues in the CDR3. Trimming stripped 2 bases from V and 1 base from J, with 6 bases between. Looked up from germline, CDR1 is LGHNA and CDR2 is YSLEER. The CDR3 bases are TGCGCCAGCAGCCAAATAGCGTCCTACAATGAGCAGTTCTTC. Translated: CASSQIASYNEQFF.

The J gene is TRBJ1-1, the V gene TRBV6-1, with D hard to call. V lost 0 bases, J lost 3 bases, and 2 bases lay in between. CDR1 is MNHNS, CDR2 SASEGT, per germline. There are 12 residues in the CDR3. CDR3 protein: CASSEAYTEAFF. The CDR3 DNA reads as TGTGCCAGCAGTGAAGCTTACACTGAAGCTTTCTTT.

In the case of this clone: A junction end diverges from the germline sequence, so it may reflect a read error. Within the sample, other DNA sequences also encode this same CDR3. The chain couples TRBV5-1 to TRBJ2-7, with 8 bases fitting TRBD1. The CDR3 is 17 residues long. Germline loops: CDR1 SGHRS, CDR2 YFSETQ. The CDR3 is CASSLEKFGQGVDEQYF. CDR3 bases: TGCGCCAGCAGCTTGGAGAAGTTTGGACAGGGCGTCGACGAGCAGTACTTT. The whole variable domain, remainder taken from reference TRBV5-1 and TRBJ2-7, is KAGVTQTPRYLIKTRGQQVTLSCSPISGHRSVSWYQQTPGQGLQFLFEYFSETQRNKGNFPGRFSGRQFSNSRSEMNVSTLELGDSALYLCASSLEKFGQGVDEQYFGPGTRLTVT.

The rearrangement joins TRBV6-5 to TRBJ2-7; D perhaps matches TRBD1 (6 bases). Per the germline V gene, CDR1 is MNHEY and CDR2 is SVGAGI. The CDR3 is 13 residues long. V was pared by 10 bases and J by 2 bases, with 15 bases between. CDR3 in amino acids: CAIARDITYEQYF. CDR3 DNA sequence: TGTGCCATAGCTAGGGACATAACCTACGAGCAGTACTTC.

The chain links TRBV7-2 to TRBJ1-1, with D perhaps TRBD1 (5 bases). The CDR3 totals 15 residues. Germline V gene lookup returns CDR1 SGHTA and CDR2 FQGNSA. V was trimmed by 1 base and J by 5 bases, leaving 14 bases between them. Written as DNA, the CDR3 is TGTGCCAGCAGCTTAGGGGGGTTCGGGGAGACTGAAGCTTTCTTT. Amino acid sequence: CASSLGGFGETEAFF.

The V gene is TRBV19, the J gene TRBJ2-7; the D gene is possibly TRBD2 (6 bases). The CDR3 runs 14 residues. V shed 3 bases and J shed 4 bases, with 13 bases lying between them. Germline V lookup: CDR1 LNHDA, CDR2 SQIVND (reference sequence). The CDR3 loop is CASSIGVSGYEQYF. Written as DNA, the CDR3 is TGTGCCAGTAGTATCGGGGTAAGCGGGTACGAGCAGTACTTC.

The V gene is TRBV5-1, the J gene TRBJ2-2; D is ambiguous. The V and J ends lost 1 base and 8 bases respectively, with 6 bases between them. Germline CDR1 reads SGHRS; CDR2 reads YFSETQ. The CDR3 runs 12 residues. The CDR3 loop is CASSLLGGELFF. The CDR3 nucleotides are TGCGCCAGCAGCTTGCTAGGAGGGGAGCTGTTTTTT.

V gene TRBV6-5 combines with J gene TRBJ2-5; weak D call: TRBD1 (8 bases). Germline V CDR1 and CDR2: MNHEY, SVGAGI. The CDR3 spans 14 residues. Trimming took 6 bases from V and 2 from J, leaving 13 bases between them. In DNA, the CDR3 is TGTGCCAGCAGCGCACAGGGGGGGCAAGAGACCCAGTACTTC. Its protein product is CASSAQGGQETQYF.

With regard to this clone: The junction differs from germline at one of its ends, possibly a read error. The chain employs TRBV18 and TRBJ2-7; a weak D match, TRBD1 (5 bases). From germline, CDR1 is KGHSH and CDR2 LQKENI. There are 14 residues in the CDR3. CDR3 nucleotide sequence: TGTGCTAGCTCACCACCAGGGCGGTCCCTCGAGCAGTACTTC. Its protein product is CASSPPGRSLEQYF.

The J gene is TRBJ1-2, the V gene TRBV19, with D tentatively TRBD1 (5 bases). Germline CDR1 is LNHDA and CDR2 is SQIVND (reference sequence). This CDR3 is built from 14 residues. Trimming took 3 bases from V and 4 from J, leaving 12 bases between them. CDR3 sequence: CASSIKGTGYGYTF. CDR3 nucleotides: TGTGCCAGTAGTATCAAGGGGACTGGCTATGGCTACACCTTC.

There are a few counts of this clone. The V gene is TRBV15, the J gene TRBJ1-3; D unresolved. The CDR3 has 15 amino acids. CDR1 is LNHNV and CDR2 is YYDKDF in the germline V gene (reference sequence). V was shortened by 0 bases and J by 4 bases, with 10 bases between the two germline ends. The CDR3 DNA is TGTGCCACCAGCAGAGATAAGGGTTCAGGAAACACCATATATTTT. Translating it yields CATSRDKGSGNTIYF.

The chain has TRBV7-9 and TRBJ1-6; maybe TRBD1 (5 bases). The V gene's germline CDR1 is SEHNR and CDR2 FQNEAQ (reference sequence). Trimming took 5 bases from V and 7 from J, leaving 21 bases between them. This CDR3 has 17 amino acids. The CDR3 sequence: CASSIRRVEGKNSPLHF. Here the CDR3 DNA reads TGTGCCAGCAGCATTCGCCGGGTCGAGGGGAAAAATTCACCCCTCCACTTT.

The chain couples TRBV5-4 to TRBJ1-4, with TRBD1 identical over 10 bases. Germline assignment: CDR1 SGHNT and CDR2 YYREEE (reference sequence). The CDR3 consists of 15 residues. The V segment lost 4 bases and the J segment 7 bases; nucleotides outside the gene matches: 7. The CDR3 region is CASSPTGGAAEKLFF. The CDR3 DNA follows: TGTGCCAGCAGCCCGACAGGGGGCGCAGCTGAAAAACTGTTTTTT.

The chain uses TRBV5-6 and TRBJ1-2; D gene uncertain. The CDR3 spans 14 residues. V lost 0 bases and J 3 bases, leaving 9 bases between the germline ends. Germline loops: CDR1 SGHDT, CDR2 YYEEEE. The CDR3 sequence: CASSLAGNDYGYTF. The CDR3 DNA sequence: TGTGCCAGCAGCTTGGCCGGGAACGACTATGGCTACACCTTC.

In DNA form, the CDR3 reads TGTGCCAGCAGCCCGCAGGGCCAGGGTCAAGAGACCCAGTACTTC. Protein product: CASSPQGQGQETQYF. This sequence joins TRBV5-6 and TRBJ2-5; a weak D match, TRBD1 (5 bases). The CDR3 runs 15 residues. V shed 4 bases and J shed 2 bases, with 15 bases lying between them. Germline loops: CDR1 SGHDT, CDR2 YYEEEE.

The chain combines TRBV4-3 with TRBJ2-2; no clear D. The CDR3 sequence is 17 residues long. V gave up 0 bases and J gave up 0 bases, with 11 bases separating them. Germline values: CDR1 LGHNA, CDR2 YSLEER. Here the CDR3 reads CASSQDPPGANTGELFF. Written as DNA, the CDR3 is TGCGCCAGCAGCCAAGATCCACCAGGCGCGAACACCGGGGAGCTGTTTTTT.

The chain combines TRBV28 with TRBJ1-6; the D gene is possibly TRBD1 (6 bases). Trimming took off 1 base at V and 6 bases at J, with 13 bases between the two ends. The CDR3 sequence is 16 residues long. Germline CDR1 reads MDHEN; CDR2 reads SYDVKM. CDR3 residues: CASSLLVGGGNSPLHF. CDR3 bases: TGTGCCAGCAGTTTATTGGTAGGGGGTGGTAATTCACCCCTCCACTTT. Variable domain in full (rest from reference TRBV28 and TRBJ1-6): DVKVTQSSRYLVKRTGEKVFLECVQDMDHENMFWYRQDPGLGLRLIYFSYDVKMKEKGDIPEGYSVSREKKERFSLILESASTNQTSMYLCASSLLVGGGNSPLHFGNGTRLTVT.

The chain links TRBV5-4 to TRBJ2-5; D is ambiguous. Germline assignment: CDR1 SGHNT and CDR2 YYREEE (reference sequence). The CDR3 consists of 13 residues. Between the trimmed V and J ends, which lost 0 bases and 5 bases, there was a span of 8 bases. The CDR3 here is CASSLVVGETQYF. The DNA for the CDR3 is TGTGCCAGCAGCTTGGTCGTCGGTGAGACCCAGTACTTC.

V and J are TRBV6-5 and TRBJ2-7; no clear D. V was shortened by 1 base and J by 0 bases, with 4 bases between the two germline ends. Germline CDR1 MNHEY, CDR2 SVGAGI. This CDR3 is 13 amino acids long. The CDR3 nucleotides are TGTGCCAGCAGTTACTACGGCTCCTACGAGCAGTACTTC. Its protein product is CASSYYGSYEQYF.

This rearrangement joins TRBV30 to TRBJ1-1; 10 bases are a match to TRBD1. Germline CDR1 is GTSNPN and CDR2 is SVGIG (reference sequence). The junction had 6 bases not matched to a gene; V was cut back by 5 bases and J by 6 bases. The CDR3 has 13 amino acids. This CDR3 is CAWVRDRGAEAFF. The CDR3 nucleotides are TGTGCCTGGGTCCGGGACAGGGGAGCTGAAGCTTTCTTT.

This clone was observed a handful of times. This chain uses TRBV6-1 with TRBJ1-1; D unresolved. CDR1 and CDR2 from the germline V gene are MNHNS and SASEGT. V lost 6 bases and J lost 0, with 8 bases in between. The CDR3 is 13 residues long. CDR3 in DNA: TGTGCCAGCAGGGTGAGCATGAACACTGAAGCTTTCTTT. This translates into CASRVSMNTEAFF.

This chain joins TRBV5-1 and TRBJ1-2; maybe TRBD1 (5 bases). CDR1 and CDR2 (germline): SGHRS, YFSETQ. The length of the CDR3 is 15 residues. Trimming left V 0 bases short and J 3 bases short, with 12 bases between. The chain's CDR3 is CASSLGHFRDYGYTF. The CDR3 DNA follows: TGCGCCAGCAGCTTGGGACATTTCAGGGACTATGGCTACACCTTC.

The CDR3 loop is CASSQGGYEQYF. CDR3 nucleotide sequence: TGTGCCAGCAGCCAAGGTGGCTACGAGCAGTACTTC. This chain links TRBV14 with TRBJ2-7; no reliable D call. The CDR3 loop spans 12 amino acids. Germline V gene data show CDR1 as SGHDN and CDR2 as FVKESK. The V and J ends lost 1 base and 3 bases respectively, with 4 bases between them.

J is TRBJ2-2 and V is TRBV21-1; no DNA check was done on the table's D call, TRBD2. TRBV21-1 is a pseudogene. The CDR3 has 14 amino acids. This CDR3 is CASSRRLGSGELFF. The CDR3 bases are TGTGCCAGCAGCAGGAGATTAGGGAGCGGGGAGCTGTTTTTT.

This clone was seen a handful of times. The CDR3 bases are TGTGCCAGCAGCTTATCAGTCGGGGGTTACTCACCCCTCCACTTT. Amino acids: CASSLSVGGYSPLHF. The chain employs TRBV7-2 and TRBJ1-6; tentative D call: TRBD1 (5 bases). The germline V gene has CDR1 SGHTA and CDR2 FQGNSA. V lost 2 bases and J lost 10, with 15 bases in between. This CDR3 has 15 residues.

V usage is TRBV5-4 and J usage is TRBJ2-1, with 16 positions matching TRBD2. Looked up from germline, CDR1 is SGHNT and CDR2 is YYREEE (reference sequence). J gave up 8 bases and V 4 bases, and 6 bases lay outside the gene matches. There are 16 residues in the CDR3. CDR3 region: CASSPGTSGGADEQFF. Here the CDR3 DNA reads TGTGCCAGCAGCCCCGGGACTAGCGGGGGGGCGGATGAGCAGTTCTTC.

V and J are TRBV27 and TRBJ2-7, with D perhaps being TRBD1 or TRBD2 (6 bases each). Trimming stripped 6 bases from V and 0 bases from J, with 21 bases between. Germline V gene data show CDR1 as MNHEY and CDR2 as SMNVEV (reference sequence). The CDR3 totals 17 residues. For the CDR3, the DNA is TGTGCCAGCAGGGAGCGAGGGGGACGGGAGACCTCCTACGAGCAGTACTTC. It codes for CASRERGGRETSYEQYF.

This chain joins TRBV29-1 and TRBJ1-1; the D is unclear. The CDR3 sequence is 12 residues long. Germline assignment: CDR1 SQVTM and CDR2 ANQGSEA. Trimming pared 1 base from V and 4 bases from J, leaving 7 bases between. DNA of the CDR3: TGCAGCGTTGAAGCCTGGACCACTGAAGCTTTCTTT. As protein: CSVEAWTTEAFF.

The sample holds one count of this clone. The V gene is TRBV7-8, the J gene TRBJ1-4; 8 bases fit TRBD1. Germline CDR1 SGHVS, CDR2 FQNEAQ. Trimming cost V 4 bases and J 8 bases; bases outside gene matches: 9. CDR3 length: 15 residues. CDR3 protein: CASSSYRTGWEKLFF. The CDR3 bases are TGTGCCAGCAGCTCATATAGGACAGGGTGGGAAAAACTGTTTTTT. Filled out from reference TRBV7-8 and TRBJ1-4, the complete variable domain reads GAGVSQSPRYKVAKRGQDVALRCDPISGHVSLFWYQQALGQGPEFLTYFQNEAQLDKSGLPSDRFFAERPEGSVSTLKIQRTQQEDSAVYLCASSSYRTGWEKLFFGSGTQLSVL.

The chain couples TRBV19 to TRBJ1-2, with D possibly matching TRBD1 (5 bases). The germline V gene has CDR1 LNHDA and CDR2 SQIVND (reference sequence). Trimming took off 6 bases at V and 4 bases at J, with 12 bases between the two ends. CDR3 length: 13 amino acids. The chain's CDR3 is CASRGGWSYGYTF. CDR3 DNA sequence: TGTGCCAGTAGGGGGGGATGGAGCTATGGCTACACCTTC.